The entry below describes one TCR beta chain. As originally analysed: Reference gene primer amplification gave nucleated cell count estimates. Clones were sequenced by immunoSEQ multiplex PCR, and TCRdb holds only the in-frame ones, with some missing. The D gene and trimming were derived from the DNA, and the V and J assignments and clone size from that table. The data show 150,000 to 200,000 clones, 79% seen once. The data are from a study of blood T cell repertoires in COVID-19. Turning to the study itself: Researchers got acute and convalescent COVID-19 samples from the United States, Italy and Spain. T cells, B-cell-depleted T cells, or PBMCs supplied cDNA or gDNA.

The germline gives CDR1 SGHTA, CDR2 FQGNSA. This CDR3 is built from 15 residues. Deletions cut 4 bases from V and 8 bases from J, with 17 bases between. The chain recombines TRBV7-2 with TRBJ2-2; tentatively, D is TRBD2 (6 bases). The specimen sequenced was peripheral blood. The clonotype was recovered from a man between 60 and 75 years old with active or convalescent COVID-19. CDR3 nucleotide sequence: TGTGCCAGCAGCTCGACTGGGAGGATGGAAGGGGAGCTGTTTTTT. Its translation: CASSSTGRMEGELFF.